This passage covers 9 T cell receptor beta chains from one sample sequenced in a study of cytomegalovirus exposure and HLA in healthy donors (dated by TCRdb to about 2017). The method behind the library was the immunoSEQ multiplex PCR assay. The multiplex PCR relied on a mix of 60 forward primers for TCR Vbeta segments and 13 reverse primers for TCR Jbeta segments. TCRdb re-hosts the immuneACCESS table, in-frame sequences only. Its copies lack some clones; in the studies checked, an unresolved V gene accounts for under half of them, and the cause for the rest is not known. This sample comprises approximately 150,000 clones, around 86% of them detected only once. About 2% of the sample is held by the ten biggest clonotypes. Sequencing used PBMCs. The receptors shown here come from a human donor in good health.

This chain joins TRBV5-1 and TRBJ2-3, with 9 bases identical to TRBD1. This CDR3 is 15 amino acids long. Germline lookup yields CDR1 SGHRS and CDR2 YFSETQ. J gave up 4 bases and V 4 bases, and 7 bases lay outside the gene matches. In DNA, the CDR3 is TGCGCCAGCAGCAACCGGGACAGGGCGGCAGATACGCAGTATTTT. Its translation is CASSNRDRAADTQYF.

The chain links TRBV29-1 to TRBJ1-1; D perhaps matches TRBD1 (5 bases). The length of the CDR3 is 15 residues. V lost 8 bases and J 1 base, leaving 20 bases between the germline ends. From germline, CDR1 is SQVTM and CDR2 ANQGSEA. The CDR3 sequence is CSTKTAYLPNTEAFF. The CDR3 DNA sequence: TGCAGCACAAAGACAGCTTACCTACCGAACACTGAAGCTTTCTTT.

The rearrangement joins TRBV27 to TRBJ1-1; 9 positions match TRBD1. The CDR3 loop spans 14 amino acids. Germline CDR1 reads MNHEY; CDR2 reads SMNVEV (reference sequence). Unmatched junction bases numbered 6, after V lost 5 bases and J lost 5 bases. Here the CDR3 reads CASSVRDRATEAFF. CDR3 DNA: TGTGCCAGCAGTGTCCGGGACAGGGCAACTGAAGCTTTCTTT.

V gene TRBV4-1 combines with J gene TRBJ2-3; D is ambiguous. This CDR3 contains 14 residues. V was trimmed by 0 bases and J by 3 bases, leaving 7 bases between them. Germline CDR1 MGHRA, CDR2 YSYEKL. The CDR3 coding sequence is TGCGCCAGCAGCCAAGATCGAGTGACAGATACGCAGTATTTT. This gives the protein CASSQDRVTDTQYF.

This clone was recorded only once. The V call is TRBV2, the J call TRBJ2-3; TRBD2 might be the D (5 bases). Germline V gene sequence: CDR1 SNHLY, CDR2 FYNNEI. V shed 2 bases and J shed 0 bases, with 12 bases lying between them. The CDR3 sequence is 16 residues long. CDR3 nucleotide sequence: TGTGCCAGCAGTGAACGCGGCGGGCCGAGCACAGATACGCAGTATTTT. It is translated as CASSERGGPSTDTQYF.

This chain connects TRBV7-3 to TRBJ2-1, with 9 nucleotides matching TRBD1. The CDR3 runs to 15 residues. The germline gives CDR1 SGHTA, CDR2 FQGTGA. J was trimmed by 1 base and V by 6 bases; bases with no gene match: 4. CDR3 in DNA: TGTGCCAGCAGAAAAGACAGGGGGTCCTACAATGAGCAGTTCTTC. Translation gives CASRKDRGSYNEQFF.

This clone has a handful of counts. The chain has TRBV6-6 and TRBJ2-5, with 9 positions matching TRBD1. V lost 5 bases and J lost 5; bases outside the gene matches: 6. The CDR3 has 14 residues. Germline loops: CDR1 MNHNY, CDR2 SVGAGI (reference sequence). CDR3 region: CASSRTGTGETQYF. The CDR3 DNA reads as TGTGCCAGCAGTCGAACCGGGACAGGGGAGACCCAGTACTTC.

There are a few counts of this clone. This rearrangement joins TRBV6-5 to TRBJ2-2; D not resolved. Trimming removed 7 bases from V and 3 bases from J, with 12 bases in between. The germline CDR1 and CDR2 sequences are MNHEY and SVGAGI. This CDR3 contains 14 residues. CDR3 nucleotides: TGTGCCAGCACCAATTCACGGTACACCGGGGAGCTGTTTTTT. Encoded protein: CASTNSRYTGELFF.

This clone was observed a single time. Germline and junction disagree at one end, which may indicate a read error. This CDR3 is CVSSFRDSTYEQYF. The CDR3 coding sequence is TGTGTCAGCAGCTTCCGGGACAGCACCTACGAGCAGTACTTC. The V gene is TRBV9, the J gene TRBJ2-7; 7 nucleotides line up with TRBD1. The CDR3 consists of 14 residues. CDR1 and CDR2 from the germline V gene are SGDLS and YYNGEE.